These 5 T cell receptor beta chains came from one sample sequenced in a study of blood T cells in healthy people across ages. Through a sample-barcoded 5' primer and a J-beta primer mix, a second PCR was run for roughly 6 to 12 cycles. TCRdb itself ran the 5' RACE reads through MiXCR, one entry per CDR3 protein. The sample lists just over 800,000 distinct CDR3 sequences; around 62% were seen once. The sequenced material came from blood. These receptors were obtained from a man aged 25 to 40 in good health.

The rearrangement uses TRBV12-3 or TRBV12-4 and TRBJ2-3; unclear D gene. The CDR3 spans 14 residues. V lost 0 bases and J lost 5, with 9 bases in between. The CDR3 spells CASSLARSGDTQYF. The CDR3 DNA reads as TGTGCCAGCAGTTTAGCGCGATCCGGAGATACGCAGTATTTT.

This rearrangement joins TRBV6-2 or TRBV6-3 to TRBJ2-7, with 7 bases fitting TRBD2. The CDR3 contains 17 residues. V was clipped by 0 bases and J by 3 bases; unmatched bases: 11. Germline values: CDR1 MNHEY, CDR2 SVGEGT. CDR3 in DNA: TGTGCCAGCAGTTACTCGTGGGAAGCGGGGAATCTCTACGAGCAGTACTTC. It is translated as CASSYSWEAGNLYEQYF.

Turning to this clonotype: One end of the junction fails to match germline, which may point to a read error. This chain connects TRBV4-3 to TRBJ1-2; maybe TRBD1 (5 bases). In germline, CDR1 is LGHNA, CDR2 YSLEER. The CDR3 has 15 amino acids. As DNA, the CDR3 is TGCGCCGGCAGCCAAGATTCCCAGGGTCTGGGAGGCTACACCTTC. This encodes CAGSQDSQGLGGYTF.

The V call is TRBV20-1, the J call TRBJ2-4; no firm D call. The DNA end is more similar to TRBJ2-7, so the J call may be wrong. The CDR3 has 15 amino acids. Germline V gives CDR1 DFQATT, CDR2 SNEGSKA (reference sequence). The CDR3 nucleotides read TGCAGTGCTAATAGGATGGACCTCGCGCAATACGAGCAGTACTTC. Amino acid sequence: CSANRMDLAQYEQYF.

The V call is TRBV6-5, the J call TRBJ1-2; tentatively, D is TRBD1 (5 bases). Germline V gives CDR1 MNHEY, CDR2 SVGAGI. The CDR3 extends over 14 amino acids. Trimming removed 4 bases from V and 4 bases from J, with 13 bases in between. The CDR3 here is CASSSPDTLYGYTF. In DNA, the CDR3 is TGTGCCAGCAGTTCCCCGGACACCCTCTATGGCTACACCTTC.